This entry lists 22 T cell receptor beta chains sequenced from one sample in a study of T cell responses to AZD1222 COVID-19 vaccine. The data were produced by immunoSEQ multiplex PCR, yet TCRdb's version contains in-frame clones alone and is incomplete. The sample comprises around 170,000 clones, 90% of which are singletons, and less than 1.6% rests with the top ten. This specimen consisted of peripheral blood, obtained on day 0 of AZD1222 vaccination. These TCRs come from an adult in good health.

This sequence joins TRBV18 and TRBJ1-2; the D is unclear. V was pared by 3 bases and J by 0 bases, with 5 bases between. CDR3 length equals 13 residues. CDR1 and CDR2 (germline): KGHSH, LQKENI. For the CDR3, the DNA is TGTGCCAGCTCACCGGTTTCTAACTATGGCTACACCTTC. Its translation is CASSPVSNYGYTF.

The chain employs TRBV2 and TRBJ1-2, with 12 bases matching TRBD1. V was pared by 7 bases and J by 3 bases, with 6 bases of the junction left unmatched. The CDR3 length is 15 residues. CDR1 is SNHLY, CDR2 FYNNEI, per germline. As DNA, the CDR3 is TGTGCCAGCAAGGCGGGACAGGGGGCGGACTATGGCTACACCTTC. This translates into CASKAGQGADYGYTF.

J is TRBJ1-1 and V is TRBV7-2; 8 bases are a match to TRBD1. Germline CDR1 and CDR2: SGHTA and FQGNSA. V was pared by 5 bases and J by 1 base, with 3 bases of the junction left unmatched. There are 14 residues in the CDR3. The DNA of the CDR3 is TGTGCCAGCAGCCCACAGGGGGGGAACACTGAAGCTTTCTTT. Its translation: CASSPQGGNTEAFF.

The genes are TRBV7-9 and TRBJ2-5; perhaps TRBD2 as D (5 bases). Germline values: CDR1 SEHNR, CDR2 FQNEAQ (reference sequence). The CDR3 sequence is 13 residues long. V lost 2 bases, J lost 5 bases, and 9 bases lay in between. The CDR3 sequence: CASSLMGAETQYF. The CDR3 bases are TGTGCCAGCAGCTTAATGGGAGCGGAGACCCAGTACTTC.

This chain joins TRBV12-3 or TRBV12-4 and TRBJ1-5, with D possibly matching TRBD1 (5 bases). Trimming left V 3 bases short and J 7 bases short, with 10 bases between. The CDR3 spans 13 residues. This CDR3 reads CASSFGGEQPQHF. In DNA form, the CDR3 reads TGTGCCAGCAGTTTTGGGGGAGAACAGCCCCAGCATTTT.

The chain joins TRBV20-1 to TRBJ1-1, with D maybe TRBD1 (6 bases). V was pared by 3 bases and J by 0 bases, with 8 bases between. From germline, CDR1 is DFQATT and CDR2 SNEGSKA (reference sequence). The CDR3 spans 13 residues. CDR3 amino acids: CSASNRVNTEAFF. The CDR3 coding sequence is TGCAGTGCTAGTAACAGGGTGAACACTGAAGCTTTCTTT.

V usage is TRBV7-9 and J usage is TRBJ1-1; the match to TRBD1 covers 7 bases. With 3 bases clipped from V and 4 bases from J, the junction kept 5 bases outside the gene matches. This CDR3 is built from 14 residues. Per the germline V gene, CDR1 is SEHNR and CDR2 is FQNEAQ (reference sequence). In DNA, the CDR3 is TGTGCCAGCAGCTTCGACAGGGTTGGCACTGAAGCTTTCTTT. This translates into CASSFDRVGTEAFF.

This sequence joins TRBV24-1 and TRBJ2-7, with D possibly matching TRBD1 (6 bases). The germline V gene encodes CDR1 KGHDR and CDR2 SFDVKD. The CDR3 length is 15 residues. V was cut by 4 bases and J by 7 bases, with 19 bases left in between. The CDR3 here is CATSERGTRPLEQYF. CDR3 nucleotide sequence: TGTGCCACCAGTGAGCGTGGGACAAGGCCCTTGGAGCAGTACTTC.

CDR3 in amino acids: CASSVGGASDLVSGNTIYF. The DNA for the CDR3 is TGTGCCAGCAGCGTAGGGGGGGCCTCAGACTTGGTCTCTGGAAACACCATATATTTT. The chain recombines TRBV9 with TRBJ1-3; maybe TRBD1 (6 bases). Germline V CDR1 and CDR2: SGDLS, YYNGEE. V was shortened by 0 bases and J by 0 bases, with 19 bases between the two germline ends. The CDR3 is 19 amino acids.

This clone was picked up one time. This chain uses TRBV5-1 with TRBJ1-2; the match to TRBD1 covers 7 bases. In germline, CDR1 is SGHRS, CDR2 YFSETQ. V lost 1 base and J lost 7; bases outside the gene matches: 7. The CDR3 length is 14 residues. CDR3 protein: CASSLLTGEGGYTF. Written as DNA, the CDR3 is TGCGCCAGCAGCTTGCTTACAGGGGAGGGTGGCTACACCTTC.

The rearrangement joins TRBV3-1 (or the pseudogene TRBV3-2) to TRBJ2-5; 9 bases line up with TRBD2. The CDR3 loop spans 17 amino acids. V shed 4 bases, J shed 7 bases, and the junction held 16 bases outside the gene matches. Germline V CDR1 and CDR2: LGHDT, YNNKEL (reference sequence). CDR3 DNA: TGTGCCAGCAGCCTAGCGGGGTGGCGGGGGGGGGTTGGGACCCAGTACTTC. Translating gives CASSLAGWRGGVGTQYF.

The J gene is TRBJ1-5, the V gene TRBV27; a possible D gene is TRBD1 (5 bases). Trimming removed 5 bases at V and 3 bases at J, with 11 bases between. Germline V lookup: CDR1 MNHEY, CDR2 SMNVEV (reference sequence). There are 14 residues in the CDR3. The CDR3 here is CASSLGLDNQPQHF. CDR3 in DNA: TGTGCCAGCAGTCTGGGACTCGACAATCAGCCCCAGCATTTT.

This clone was counted only a few times. Relative to the germline gene, one junction end is altered; a read error may explain this. This chain uses TRBV7-9 with TRBJ2-5; D is perhaps TRBD2 (5 bases). The CDR3 sequence is 17 residues long. From germline, CDR1 is SEHNR and CDR2 FQNEAQ (reference sequence). The CDR3 DNA reads as TGTGCCAGCAGCAACTTGCCAGGACTCGGGTACCAAGGGACCCAGTACTTC. It specifies CASSNLPGLGYQGTQYF.

The chain carries TRBV4-1 and TRBJ1-6; a possible D gene is TRBD1 (6 bases). The germline gives CDR1 MGHRA, CDR2 YSYEKL. Trimming removed 1 base from V and 0 bases from J, with 16 bases in between. The CDR3 loop spans 19 amino acids. The CDR3 sequence: CASSQGLDSASSYNSPLHF. The CDR3 DNA reads as TGCGCCAGCAGCCAAGGCCTGGACAGCGCGAGCTCCTATAATTCACCCCTCCACTTT.

This chain joins TRBV19 and TRBJ1-5; 9 bases fit TRBD1. The V and J ends lost 3 bases and 7 bases, in that order; junction bases with no gene match: 7. This CDR3 has 15 amino acids. Germline assignment: CDR1 LNHDA and CDR2 SQIVND (reference sequence). CDR3 loop: CASSILQGAEQPQHF. The CDR3 nucleotides read TGTGCCAGTAGTATCCTACAGGGGGCAGAACAGCCCCAGCATTTT. Filled out from reference TRBV19 and TRBJ1-5, the complete variable domain reads DGGITQSPKYLFRKEGQNVTLSCEQNLNHDAMYWYRQDPGQGLRLIYYSQIVNDFQKGDIAEGYSVSREKKESFPLTVTSAQKNPTAFYLCASSILQGAEQPQHFGDGTRLSIL.

The chain couples TRBV27 to TRBJ1-5; D possibly corresponds to TRBD1 (5 bases). The CDR3 has 13 residues. Germline CDR1 reads MNHEY; CDR2 reads SMNVEV (reference sequence). The V end lost 4 bases, the J end lost 6 bases, and 10 bases lay between the germline ends. The CDR3 sequence: CASSSWGTQPQHF. The CDR3 bases are TGTGCCAGCAGTTCCTGGGGGACTCAGCCCCAGCATTTT.

This rearrangement joins TRBV7-2 to TRBJ1-2; D remains ambiguous. Germline assignment: CDR1 SGHTA and CDR2 FQGNSA. CDR3 length: 14 residues. Trimming cost V 2 bases and J 3 bases, with 10 bases left between them. CDR3 nucleotide sequence: TGTGCCAGCAGCTTAATCTCCTCCCACTATGGCTACACCTTC. Translation: CASSLISSHYGYTF.

The V gene is TRBV5-4, the J gene TRBJ1-2; no reliable D call. This CDR3 contains 15 residues. Trimming took 0 bases from V and 5 from J, leaving 14 bases between them. Germline V lookup: CDR1 SGHNT, CDR2 YYREEE (reference sequence). The CDR3 here is CASSLALGSQYGYTF. The CDR3 DNA is TGTGCCAGCAGCTTGGCCTTGGGTAGTCAGTATGGCTACACCTTC. The entire variable domain, with the rest obtained from reference TRBV5-4 and TRBJ1-2, is as follows: ETGVTQSPTHLIKTRGQQVTLRCSSQSGHNTVSWYQQALGQGPQFIFQYYREEENGRGNFPPRFSGLQFPNYSSELNVNALELDDSALYLCASSLALGSQYGYTFGSGTRLTVV.

The gene calls are TRBV20-1 and TRBJ1-3; possible D gene TRBD1, 5 bases. Trimming shortened V by 3 bases and J by 4 bases, and 13 bases separated the two germline ends. The CDR3 is made up of 14 amino acids. Germline values: CDR1 DFQATT, CDR2 SNEGSKA (reference sequence). DNA of the CDR3: TGCAGTGCTAGTAGGCAGGGTTCGGGAAACACCATATATTTT. Translating it yields CSASRQGSGNTIYF.

The chain links TRBV9 to TRBJ1-5; D not certain. The CDR3 length is 13 residues. The V and J ends lost 0 bases and 5 bases respectively, with 6 bases between them. CDR1 is SGDLS and CDR2 is YYNGEE in the germline V gene. The CDR3 DNA reads as TGTGCCAGCAGCGTAGGGGTCCATCAGCCCCAGCATTTT. Residues: CASSVGVHQPQHF. The full variable domain, in which reference TRBV9 and TRBJ1-5 provide the parts outside the CDR3, is DSGVTQTPKHLITATGQRVTLRCSPRSGDLSVYWYQQSLDQGLQFLIQYYNGEERAKGNILERFSAQQFPDLHSELNLSSLELGDSALYFCASSVGVHQPQHFGDGTRLSIL.

About this clone: The same CDR3 is also encoded by other DNA sequences in this sample. The chain is built from TRBV19 and TRBJ1-4; D is unresolved. The germline V gene encodes CDR1 LNHDA and CDR2 SQIVND (reference sequence). The CDR3 totals 12 residues. V dropped 3 bases and J dropped 7 bases, with 6 bases sitting between them. CDR3: CASSIGGEKLFF. The CDR3 region has the DNA TGTGCCAGTAGTATTGGCGGTGAAAAACTGTTTTTT. Full variable domain (remainder filled in from reference TRBV19 and TRBJ1-4): DGGITQSPKYLFRKEGQNVTLSCEQNLNHDAMYWYRQDPGQGLRLIYYSQIVNDFQKGDIAEGYSVSREKKESFPLTVTSAQKNPTAFYLCASSIGGEKLFFGSGTQLSVL.

The V and J genes are TRBV30 and TRBJ1-5; the D gene is possibly TRBD1 (5 bases). The CDR3 runs to 17 residues. The V and J ends lost 2 bases and 4 bases respectively, with 21 bases between them. Per germline, CDR1 GTSNPN and CDR2 SVGIG (reference sequence). This chain's CDR3 is CAWSPPGWGRWNQPQHF. CDR3 in DNA: TGTGCCTGGAGTCCACCTGGGTGGGGGAGATGGAATCAGCCCCAGCATTTT.